Following are 2 T cell receptor beta chains from one sample sequenced in a study of shared clonotypes between healthy human individuals. Method: immunoSEQ multiplex PCR; TCRdb's copy keeps in-frame clones and lacks some. The repertoire consists of about 1,800,000 clones, with approximately 94% occurring once and the leading ten covering approximately 1.2%. CD8 cells regarded as naive lacked CD45RO, were positively chosen for CCR7, and omitted terminally differentiated effector memory CD45RA+ cells. The sequenced material came from naive CD8+ T cells sorted from blood. These receptors were obtained from a man aged 18 to 35 in good health.

The rearrangement links TRBV7-2 to TRBJ2-7; a possible D gene is TRBD1 (6 bases). Germline values: CDR1 SGHTA, CDR2 FQGNSA. The germline V and J ends were trimmed by 6 bases and 0 bases, with 15 bases remaining between them. The CDR3 covers 15 residues. The DNA of the CDR3 is TGTGCCAGCAGGGTGGGGGCTCTGAGCTCCTACGAGCAGTACTTC. Translating it yields CASRVGALSSYEQYF.

V gene TRBV6-1 combines with J gene TRBJ2-2; D remains unclear. V was clipped by 4 bases and J by 5 bases, with 11 bases between them. This CDR3 spans 14 amino acids. The germline V gene encodes CDR1 MNHNS and CDR2 SASEGT. CDR3 loop: CASSATQLTGELFF. In nucleotides, the CDR3 is TGTGCCAGCAGTGCGACACAGCTAACCGGGGAGCTGTTTTTT.